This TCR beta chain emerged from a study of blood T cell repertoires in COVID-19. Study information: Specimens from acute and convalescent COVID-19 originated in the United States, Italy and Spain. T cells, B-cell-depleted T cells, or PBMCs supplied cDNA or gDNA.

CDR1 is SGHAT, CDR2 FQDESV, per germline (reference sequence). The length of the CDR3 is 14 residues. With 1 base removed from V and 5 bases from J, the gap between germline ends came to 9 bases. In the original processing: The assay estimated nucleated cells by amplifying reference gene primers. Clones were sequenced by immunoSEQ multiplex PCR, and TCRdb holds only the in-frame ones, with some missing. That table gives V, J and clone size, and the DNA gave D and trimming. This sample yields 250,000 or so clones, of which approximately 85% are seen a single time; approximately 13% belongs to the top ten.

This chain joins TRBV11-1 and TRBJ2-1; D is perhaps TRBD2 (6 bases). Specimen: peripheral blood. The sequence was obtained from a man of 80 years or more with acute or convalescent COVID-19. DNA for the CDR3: TGTGCCAGCAGCTTAGTAGGGAGGAACAATGAGCAGTTCTTC. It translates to CASSLVGRNNEQFF.